This T cell receptor (beta chain) originates from a study of Graves' ophthalmopathy and Graves' hyperthyroidism. Study-level results: Blood also harbored most expanded thyroid clonotypes above 0.001 frequency.

There are many counts of this clonotype. Its antigen is unidentified. From fresh peripheral blood, roughly 11 ml in volume, the PBMCs were obtained. RNA transcripts served as template for amplifying TCR beta CDR3 sequences. First-round RT-PCR with HTBI primers preceded a second-round multiplex PCR. Using its own MiXCR run on the multiplex PCR reads, TCRdb lists one record per CDR3 protein. The sample consists of 500,000 to 700,000 distinct CDR3 sequences, approximately 22% of them appearing once. Sequencing was done on a sample of peripheral blood. The receptor's source is a woman in her late teens or twenties with stable Graves' hyperthyroidism. Some clones in this sample may be carry-over from other donors' samples.

The CDR3 DNA reads TGTATGCACCAGACAGGTAGCACCGGGGAGCTGTTTTTT. This gives the protein CMHQTGSTGELFF. The chain joins TRBV30 to TRBJ2-2, with D maybe TRBD1 (6 bases). CDR3 length: 13 amino acids. The V gene's germline CDR1 is GTSNPN and CDR2 SVGIG (reference sequence).